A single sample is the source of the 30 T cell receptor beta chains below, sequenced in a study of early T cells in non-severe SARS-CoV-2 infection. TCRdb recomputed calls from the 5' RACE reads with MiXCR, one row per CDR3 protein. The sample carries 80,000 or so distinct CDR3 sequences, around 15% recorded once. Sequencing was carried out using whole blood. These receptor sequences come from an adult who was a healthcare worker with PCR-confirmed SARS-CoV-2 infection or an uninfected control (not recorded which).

CDR3 residues: CASRSSGTNEQFF. The CDR3 DNA sequence: TGTGCCAGCAGGTCAAGCGGGACGAATGAGCAGTTCTTC. The chain combines TRBV11-2 with TRBJ2-1, with 7 bases fitting TRBD2. Germline V CDR1 and CDR2: SGHAT, FQNNGV. J was trimmed by 7 bases and V by 6 bases; bases with no gene match: 6. This CDR3 has 13 residues.

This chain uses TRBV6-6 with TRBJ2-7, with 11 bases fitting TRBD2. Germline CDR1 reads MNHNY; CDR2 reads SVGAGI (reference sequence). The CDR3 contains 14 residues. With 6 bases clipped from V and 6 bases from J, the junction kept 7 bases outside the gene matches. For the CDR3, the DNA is TGTGCCAGCAGGGCGTCTAGCGGGAGGAGCGAGCAGTACTTC. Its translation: CASRASSGRSEQYF.

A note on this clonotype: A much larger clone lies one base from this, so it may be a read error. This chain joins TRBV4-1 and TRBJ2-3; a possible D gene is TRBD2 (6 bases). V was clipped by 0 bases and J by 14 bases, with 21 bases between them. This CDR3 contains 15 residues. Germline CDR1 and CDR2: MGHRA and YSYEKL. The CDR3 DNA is TGCGCCAGCAGCCAAGATGGTAGGGGCTCCGGAGGGCGGTATTTT. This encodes CASSQDGRGSGGRYF.

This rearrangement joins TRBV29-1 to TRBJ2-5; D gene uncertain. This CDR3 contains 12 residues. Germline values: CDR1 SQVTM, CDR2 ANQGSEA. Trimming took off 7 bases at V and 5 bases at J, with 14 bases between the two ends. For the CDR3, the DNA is TGCAGCGCTGGAGACCCCGGGGAGACCCAGTACTTC. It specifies CSAGDPGETQYF.

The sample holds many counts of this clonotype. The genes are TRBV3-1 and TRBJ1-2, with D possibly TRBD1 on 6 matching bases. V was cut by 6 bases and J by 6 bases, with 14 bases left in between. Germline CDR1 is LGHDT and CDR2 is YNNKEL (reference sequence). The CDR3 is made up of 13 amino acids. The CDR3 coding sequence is TGTGCCAGCAGGGTTGCAGGGGAAAATGGCTACACCTTC. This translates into CASRVAGENGYTF. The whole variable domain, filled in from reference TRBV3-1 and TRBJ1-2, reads DTAVSQTPKYLVTQMGNDKSIKCEQNLGHDTMYWYKQDSKKFLKIMFSYNNKELIINETVPNRFSPKSPDKAHLNLHINSLELGDSAVYFCASRVAGENGYTFGSGTRLTVV.

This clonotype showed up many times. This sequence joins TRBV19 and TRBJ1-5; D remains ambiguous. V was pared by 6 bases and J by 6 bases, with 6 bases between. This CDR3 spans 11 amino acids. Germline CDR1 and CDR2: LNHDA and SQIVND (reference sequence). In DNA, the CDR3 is TGTGCCAGTAGCGACACTCAGCCCCAGCATTTT. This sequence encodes CASSDTQPQHF.

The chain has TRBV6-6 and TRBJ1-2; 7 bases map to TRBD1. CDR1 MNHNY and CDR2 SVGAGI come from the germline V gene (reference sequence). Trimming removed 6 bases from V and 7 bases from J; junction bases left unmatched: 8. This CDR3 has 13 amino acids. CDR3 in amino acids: CASSHTGAVGYTF. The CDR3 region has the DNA TGTGCCAGCAGCCACACAGGGGCCGTTGGCTACACCTTC.

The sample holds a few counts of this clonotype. The CDR3, as DNA: TGTGCCAGCAGTTACTCGGGAACCTCCTACAATGAGCAGTTCTTC. Protein: CASSYSGTSYNEQFF. The chain joins TRBV6-5 to TRBJ2-1; D is uncertain. Germline lookup yields CDR1 MNHEY and CDR2 SVGAGI. Trimming left V 0 bases short and J 0 bases short, with 6 bases between. The CDR3 length is 15 residues.

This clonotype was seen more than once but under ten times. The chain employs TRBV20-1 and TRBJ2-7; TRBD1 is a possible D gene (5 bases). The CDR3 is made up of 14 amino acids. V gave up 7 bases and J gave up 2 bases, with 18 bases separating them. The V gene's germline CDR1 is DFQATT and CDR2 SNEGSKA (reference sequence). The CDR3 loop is CSVVDITNPYEQYF. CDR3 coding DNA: TGCAGTGTCGTGGACATCACGAACCCCTACGAGCAGTACTTC.

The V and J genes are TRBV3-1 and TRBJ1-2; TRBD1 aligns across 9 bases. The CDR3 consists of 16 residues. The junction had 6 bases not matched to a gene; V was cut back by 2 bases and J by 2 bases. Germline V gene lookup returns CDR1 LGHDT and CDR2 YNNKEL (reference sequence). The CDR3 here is CASSQPIDRGNYGYTF. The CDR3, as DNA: TGTGCCAGCAGCCAACCCATAGACAGGGGGAACTATGGCTACACCTTC.

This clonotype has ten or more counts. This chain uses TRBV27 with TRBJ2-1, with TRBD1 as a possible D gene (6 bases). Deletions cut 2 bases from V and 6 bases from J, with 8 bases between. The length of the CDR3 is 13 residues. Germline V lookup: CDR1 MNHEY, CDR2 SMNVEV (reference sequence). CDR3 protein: CASSLRGGNEQFF. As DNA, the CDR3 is TGTGCCAGCAGTTTAAGAGGGGGCAATGAGCAGTTCTTC.

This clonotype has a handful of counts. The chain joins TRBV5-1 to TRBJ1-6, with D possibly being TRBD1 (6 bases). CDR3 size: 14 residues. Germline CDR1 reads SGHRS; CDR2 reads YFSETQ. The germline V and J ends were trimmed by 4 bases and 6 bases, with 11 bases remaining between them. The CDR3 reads CASSPRGGNSPLHF. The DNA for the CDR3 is TGCGCCAGCAGCCCCAGGGGCGGTAATTCACCCCTCCACTTT.

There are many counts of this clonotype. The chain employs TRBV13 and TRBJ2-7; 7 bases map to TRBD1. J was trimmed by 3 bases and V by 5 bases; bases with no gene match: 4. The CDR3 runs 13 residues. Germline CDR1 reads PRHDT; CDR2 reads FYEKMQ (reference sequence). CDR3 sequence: CASSVRQGYEQYF. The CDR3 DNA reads TGTGCCAGCAGCGTTCGACAGGGCTACGAGCAGTACTTC.

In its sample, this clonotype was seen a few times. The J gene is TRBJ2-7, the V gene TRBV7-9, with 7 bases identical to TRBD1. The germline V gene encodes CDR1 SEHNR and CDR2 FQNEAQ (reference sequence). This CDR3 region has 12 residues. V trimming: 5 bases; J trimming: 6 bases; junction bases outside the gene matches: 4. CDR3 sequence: CASSQGTAEQYF. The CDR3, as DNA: TGTGCCAGCAGCCAGGGGACAGCCGAGCAGTACTTC.

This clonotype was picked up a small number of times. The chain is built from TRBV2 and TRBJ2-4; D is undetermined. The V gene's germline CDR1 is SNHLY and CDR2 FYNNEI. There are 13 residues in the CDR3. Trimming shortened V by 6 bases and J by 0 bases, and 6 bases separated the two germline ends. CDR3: CASSRLAKNIQYF. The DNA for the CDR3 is TGTGCCAGCAGCAGATTAGCCAAAAACATTCAGTACTTC. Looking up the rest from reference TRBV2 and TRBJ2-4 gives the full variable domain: EPEVTQTPSHQVTQMGQEVILRCVPISNHLYFYWYRQILGQKVEFLVSFYNNEISEKSEIFDDQFSVERPDGSNFTLKIRSTKLEDSAMYFCASSRLAKNIQYFGAGTRLSVL.

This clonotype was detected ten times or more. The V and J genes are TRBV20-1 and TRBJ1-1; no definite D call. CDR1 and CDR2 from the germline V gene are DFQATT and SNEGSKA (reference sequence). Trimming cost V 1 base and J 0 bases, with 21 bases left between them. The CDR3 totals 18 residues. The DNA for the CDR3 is TGCAGTGCTAGAGTCCCTCGTCGGGGTTTAGCGCTGAACACTGAAGCTTTCTTT. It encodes CSARVPRRGLALNTEAFF.

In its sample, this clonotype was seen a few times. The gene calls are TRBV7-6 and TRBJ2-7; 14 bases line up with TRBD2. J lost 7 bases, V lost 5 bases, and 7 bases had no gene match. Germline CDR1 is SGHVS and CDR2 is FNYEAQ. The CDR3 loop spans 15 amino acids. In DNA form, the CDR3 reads TGTGCCAGCAGCGCGACTAGCGGGGGGGCTTGGGAGCAGTACTTC. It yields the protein CASSATSGGAWEQYF.

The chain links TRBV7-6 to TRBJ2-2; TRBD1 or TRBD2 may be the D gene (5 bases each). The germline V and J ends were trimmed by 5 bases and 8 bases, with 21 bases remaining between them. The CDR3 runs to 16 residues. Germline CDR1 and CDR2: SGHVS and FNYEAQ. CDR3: CASSREDRNSGGELFF. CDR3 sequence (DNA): TGTGCCAGCAGCCGGGAAGATAGAAACTCAGGGGGGGAGCTGTTTTTT.

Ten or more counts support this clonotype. The chain's CDR3 is CASSLSSGGSGNTIYF. DNA of the CDR3: TGTGCCAGCAGCTTAAGTTCTGGGGGCTCTGGAAACACCATATATTTT. The V and J genes are TRBV7-6 and TRBJ1-3, with D possibly matching TRBD1 (5 bases). The germline CDR1 and CDR2 sequences are SGHVS and FNYEAQ. The CDR3 is 16 residues long. Trimming removed 2 bases from V and 0 bases from J, with 11 bases in between.

CDR3 region: CASTHKGGNSYNEQFF. In nucleotides, the CDR3 is TGTGCCAGCACCCACAAGGGCGGCAACTCCTACAATGAGCAGTTCTTC. The chain combines TRBV6-5 with TRBJ2-1; D gene ambiguous. With 7 bases removed from V and 0 bases from J, the gap between germline ends came to 16 bases. The CDR3 runs 16 residues. Germline V gene data show CDR1 as MNHEY and CDR2 as SVGAGI.

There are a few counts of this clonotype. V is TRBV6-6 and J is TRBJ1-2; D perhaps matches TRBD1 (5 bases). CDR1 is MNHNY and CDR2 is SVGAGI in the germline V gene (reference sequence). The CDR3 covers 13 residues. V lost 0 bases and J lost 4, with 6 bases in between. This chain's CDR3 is CASSYSDSYGYTF. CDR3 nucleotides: TGTGCCAGCAGTTACTCCGACAGCTATGGCTACACCTTC.

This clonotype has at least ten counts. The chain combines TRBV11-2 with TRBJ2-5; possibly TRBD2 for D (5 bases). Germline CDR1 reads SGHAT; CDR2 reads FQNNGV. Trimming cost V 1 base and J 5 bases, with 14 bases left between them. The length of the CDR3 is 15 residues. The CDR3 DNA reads TGTGCCAGCAGCTTAGGACCGGGATTGAAGGAGACCCAGTACTTC. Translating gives CASSLGPGLKETQYF.

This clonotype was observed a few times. The CDR3 DNA reads TGTGCCAGCAGTTATTTAGCGGACACAGATACGCAGTATTTT. Translated, it gives CASSYLADTDTQYF. The chain carries TRBV6-2 or TRBV6-3 and TRBJ2-3, with D perhaps matching TRBD2 (6 bases). This CDR3 contains 14 residues. CDR1 and CDR2 from the germline V gene are MNHEY and SVGEGT. V lost 3 bases, J lost 2 bases, and 9 bases lay in between.

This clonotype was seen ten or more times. CDR3: CASSEAGLAKNIQYF. DNA of the CDR3: TGTGCCAGCAGTGAGGCGGGCCTAGCCAAAAACATTCAGTACTTC. This sequence joins TRBV25-1 and TRBJ2-4, with D possibly being TRBD2 (5 bases). Germline CDR1 is MGHDK and CDR2 is SYGVNS. The V end lost 3 bases, the J end lost 0 bases, and 9 bases lay between the germline ends. This CDR3 contains 15 residues.

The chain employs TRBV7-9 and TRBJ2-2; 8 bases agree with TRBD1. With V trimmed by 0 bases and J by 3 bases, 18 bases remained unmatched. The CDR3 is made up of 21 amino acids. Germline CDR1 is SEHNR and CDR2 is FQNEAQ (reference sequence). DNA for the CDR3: TGTGCCAGCAGCTTAGCTGCGAAGCGGACAGGGTCTAAGGAGCACACCGGGGAGCTGTTTTTT. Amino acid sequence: CASSLAAKRTGSKEHTGELFF. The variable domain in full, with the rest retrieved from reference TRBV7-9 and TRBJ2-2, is DTGVSQNPRHKITKRGQNVTFRCDPISEHNRLYWYRQTLGQGPEFLTYFQNEAQLEKSRLLSDRFSAERPKGSFSTLEIQRTEQGDSAMYLCASSLAAKRTGSKEHTGELFFGEGSRLTVL.

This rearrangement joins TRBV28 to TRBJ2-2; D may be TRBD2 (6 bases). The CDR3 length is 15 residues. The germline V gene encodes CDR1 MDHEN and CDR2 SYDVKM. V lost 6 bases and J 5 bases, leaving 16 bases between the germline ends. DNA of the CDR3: TGTGCCAGCAGACAGGACTACCAAACAACCGGGGAGCTGTTTTTT. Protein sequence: CASRQDYQTTGELFF.

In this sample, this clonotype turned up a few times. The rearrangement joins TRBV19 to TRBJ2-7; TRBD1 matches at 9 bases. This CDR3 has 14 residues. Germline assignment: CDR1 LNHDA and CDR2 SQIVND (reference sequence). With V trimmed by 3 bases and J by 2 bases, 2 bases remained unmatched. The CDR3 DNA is TGTGCCAGTAGTATTGGGACAGGGACCTACGAGCAGTACTTC. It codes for CASSIGTGTYEQYF.

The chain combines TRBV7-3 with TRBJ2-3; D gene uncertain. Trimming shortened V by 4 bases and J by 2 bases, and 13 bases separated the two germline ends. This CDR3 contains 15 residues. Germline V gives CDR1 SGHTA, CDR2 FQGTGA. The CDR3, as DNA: TGTGCCAGCAGCTCCACCACGGTTGCCACAGATACGCAGTATTTT. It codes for CASSSTTVATDTQYF.

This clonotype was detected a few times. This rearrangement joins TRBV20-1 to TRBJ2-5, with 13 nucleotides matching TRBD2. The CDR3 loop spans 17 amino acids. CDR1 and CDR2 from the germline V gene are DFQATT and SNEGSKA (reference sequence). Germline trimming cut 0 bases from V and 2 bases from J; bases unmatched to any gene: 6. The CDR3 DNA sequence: TGCAGTGCTAGAGATCCACTAGCGGGAGGGGTGCAAGAGACCCAGTACTTC. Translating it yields CSARDPLAGGVQETQYF.

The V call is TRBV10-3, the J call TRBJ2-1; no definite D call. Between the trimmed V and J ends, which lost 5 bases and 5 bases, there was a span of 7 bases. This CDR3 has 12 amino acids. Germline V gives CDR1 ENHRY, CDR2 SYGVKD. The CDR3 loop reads CAISSPNNEQFF. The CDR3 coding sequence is TGTGCCATCAGTTCTCCCAACAATGAGCAGTTCTTC.